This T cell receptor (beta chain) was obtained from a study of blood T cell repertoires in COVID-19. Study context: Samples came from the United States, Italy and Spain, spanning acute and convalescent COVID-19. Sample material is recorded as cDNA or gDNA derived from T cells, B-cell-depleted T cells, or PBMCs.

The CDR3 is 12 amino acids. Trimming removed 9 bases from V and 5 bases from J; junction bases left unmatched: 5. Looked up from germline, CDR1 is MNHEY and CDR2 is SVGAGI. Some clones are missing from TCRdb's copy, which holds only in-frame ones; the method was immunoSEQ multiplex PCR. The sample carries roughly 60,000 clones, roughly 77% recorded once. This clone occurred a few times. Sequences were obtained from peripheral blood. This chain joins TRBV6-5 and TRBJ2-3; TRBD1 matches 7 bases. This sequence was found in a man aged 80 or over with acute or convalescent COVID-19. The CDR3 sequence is CASSTGEDTQYF. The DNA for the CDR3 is TGTGCCAGTTCAACAGGGGAAGATACGCAGTATTTT.